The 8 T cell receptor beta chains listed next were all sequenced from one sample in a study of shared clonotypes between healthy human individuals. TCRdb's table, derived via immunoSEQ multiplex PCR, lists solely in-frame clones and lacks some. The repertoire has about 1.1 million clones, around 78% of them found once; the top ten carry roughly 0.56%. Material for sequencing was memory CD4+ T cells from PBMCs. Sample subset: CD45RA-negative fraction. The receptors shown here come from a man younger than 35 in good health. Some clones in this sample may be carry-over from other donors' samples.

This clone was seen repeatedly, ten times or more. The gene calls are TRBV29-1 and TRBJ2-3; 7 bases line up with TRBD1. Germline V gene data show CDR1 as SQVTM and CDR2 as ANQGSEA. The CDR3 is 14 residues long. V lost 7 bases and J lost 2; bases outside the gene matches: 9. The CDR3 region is CSGFGTVSTDTQYF. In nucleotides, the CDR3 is TGCAGCGGGTTCGGGACAGTTTCCACAGATACGCAGTATTTT.

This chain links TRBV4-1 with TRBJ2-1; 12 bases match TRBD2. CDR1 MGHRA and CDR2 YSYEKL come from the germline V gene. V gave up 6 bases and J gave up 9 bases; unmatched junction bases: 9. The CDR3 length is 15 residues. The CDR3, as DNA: TGCGCCAGCAGAGCCGGACTAGCGGGAAGGAGTGAGCAGTTCTTC. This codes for CASRAGLAGRSEQFF.

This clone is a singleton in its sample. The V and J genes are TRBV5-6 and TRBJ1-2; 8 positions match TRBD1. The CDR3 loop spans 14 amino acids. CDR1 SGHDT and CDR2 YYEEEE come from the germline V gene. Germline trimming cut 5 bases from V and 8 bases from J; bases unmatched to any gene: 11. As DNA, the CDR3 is TGTGCCAGCAGGAGACAGGGGAGAGTGGTAGGCTACACCTTC. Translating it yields CASRRQGRVVGYTF. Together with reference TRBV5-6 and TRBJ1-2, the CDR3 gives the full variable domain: DAGVTQSPTHLIKTRGQQVTLRCSPKSGHDTVSWYQQALGQGPQFIFQYYEEEERQRGNFPDRFSGHQFPNYSSELNVNALLLGDSALYLCASRRQGRVVGYTFGSGTRLTVV.

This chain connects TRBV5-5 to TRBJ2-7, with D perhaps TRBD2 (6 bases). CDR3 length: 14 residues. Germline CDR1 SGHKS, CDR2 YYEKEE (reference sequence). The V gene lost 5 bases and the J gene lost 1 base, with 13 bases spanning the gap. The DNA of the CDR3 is TGTGCCAGCAGTTCGGAGGGATGGTCCTACGAGCAGTACTTC. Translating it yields CASSSEGWSYEQYF.

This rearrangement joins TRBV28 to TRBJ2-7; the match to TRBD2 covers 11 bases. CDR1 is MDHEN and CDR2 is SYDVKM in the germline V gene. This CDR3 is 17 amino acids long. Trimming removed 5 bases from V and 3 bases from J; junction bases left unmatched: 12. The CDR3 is CASSPPGLLAGVYEQYF. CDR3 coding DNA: TGTGCCAGCAGTCCCCCGGGGTTACTAGCGGGAGTCTACGAGCAGTACTTC.

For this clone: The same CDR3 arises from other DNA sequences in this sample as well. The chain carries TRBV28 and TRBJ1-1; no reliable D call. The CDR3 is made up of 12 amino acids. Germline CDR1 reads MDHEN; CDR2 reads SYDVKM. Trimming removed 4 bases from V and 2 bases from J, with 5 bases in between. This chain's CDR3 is CASSSTNTEAFF. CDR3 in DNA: TGTGCCAGCAGTTCCACTAACACTGAAGCTTTCTTT.

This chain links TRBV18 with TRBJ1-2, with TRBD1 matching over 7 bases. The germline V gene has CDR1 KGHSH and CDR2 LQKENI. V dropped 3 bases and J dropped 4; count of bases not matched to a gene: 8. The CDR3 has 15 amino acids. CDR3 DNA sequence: TGTGCCAGCTCACCTGAGAGGGGGCATGGCTATGGCTACACCTTC. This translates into CASSPERGHGYGYTF.

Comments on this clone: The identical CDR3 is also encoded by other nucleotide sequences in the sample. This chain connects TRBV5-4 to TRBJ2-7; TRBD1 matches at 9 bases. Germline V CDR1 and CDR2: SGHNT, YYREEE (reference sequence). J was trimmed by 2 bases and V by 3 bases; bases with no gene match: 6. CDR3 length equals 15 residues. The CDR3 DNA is TGTGCCAGCAGCTGGGGACAGGGAGCCCCCTACGAGCAGTACTTC. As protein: CASSWGQGAPYEQYF.